This T cell receptor (beta chain) was identified during a study of human T cells and chemical hapten exposure. TCRdb re-derived calls from the RACE reads in MiXCR, one entry per CDR3 protein. The table has approximately 80,000 distinct CDR3 sequences, 9.5% to 12% seen once. Time point reported: patch test 1, 2 weeks after DPC sensitization. Treatment reported: therapeutic diphenylcyclopropenone sensitization with weekly scalp DPC. This clonotype was sampled from a woman between 45 and 65 years old with alopecia areata. Some clones in this sample may be carry-over from other donors' samples. The source material was whole blood, sampled in connection with sensitization to the hapten diphenylcyclopropenone (DPC).

CDR3 DNA sequence: TGTGCCAGCAGTTTAAGGCTTAGCGCGAGCAATGAGCAGTTCTTC. Translated: CASSLRLSASNEQFF. The chain carries TRBV12-3 or TRBV12-4 and TRBJ2-1; possibly TRBD2 for D (5 bases). The CDR3 contains 15 residues. The ends were cut back, 2 bases at V and 6 bases at J, with 14 bases in the middle.